Sequencing of this T cell receptor beta chain was carried out in a study of cytomegalovirus exposure and HLA in healthy donors. Broader study findings: V segments that were indistinguishable, TRBV6-2 and TRBV6-3 among them, were omitted from analysis. Confirmation was obtained in vitro that a few CMV-associated chains are specific for CMV antigens. It was reported that the classifier diagnosed cytomegalovirus status with high specificity and sensitivity in both the original and validation cohorts. The investigators catalogued 180 or so TCR beta chains as cytomegalovirus-associated.

A note on this clone: Antigen unknown.

This CDR3 is 15 amino acids long. Germline V gene lookup returns CDR1 LGHNA and CDR2 YNFKEQ. V lost 0 bases to trimming and J lost 3 bases, with 11 bases between them. It was with 60 Vbeta and 13 Jbeta primers that the PCR ran. Some clones are missing from TCRdb's copy, which holds only in-frame ones; the method was immunoSEQ multiplex PCR. This sample has tens of thousands of clones, with 73% found just once. The origin of this receptor is a woman between 35 and 50 years old in good health and CMV-seropositive. Sequencing used PBMCs. This chain uses TRBV4-2 with TRBJ1-1; D ambiguous. In nucleotides, the CDR3 is TGTGCCAGCAGCCAAGATAGAGAGCTACACACTGAAGCTTTCTTT. Residues: CASSQDRELHTEAFF.